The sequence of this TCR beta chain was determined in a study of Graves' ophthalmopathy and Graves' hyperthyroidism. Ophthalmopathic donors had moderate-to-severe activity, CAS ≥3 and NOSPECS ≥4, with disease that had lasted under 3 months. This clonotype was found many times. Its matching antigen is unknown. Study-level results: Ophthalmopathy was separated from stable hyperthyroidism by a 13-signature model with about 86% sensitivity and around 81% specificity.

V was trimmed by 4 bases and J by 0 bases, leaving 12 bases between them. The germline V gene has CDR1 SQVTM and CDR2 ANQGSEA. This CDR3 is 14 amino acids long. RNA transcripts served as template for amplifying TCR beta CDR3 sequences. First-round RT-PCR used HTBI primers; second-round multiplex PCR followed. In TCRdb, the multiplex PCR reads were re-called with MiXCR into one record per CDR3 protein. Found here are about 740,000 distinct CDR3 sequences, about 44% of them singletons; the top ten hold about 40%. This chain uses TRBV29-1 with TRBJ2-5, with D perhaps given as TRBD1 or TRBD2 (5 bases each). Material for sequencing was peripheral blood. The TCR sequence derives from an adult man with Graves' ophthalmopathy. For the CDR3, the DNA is TGCAGCGTTGTGGGCAGGGAGTACCAAGAGACCCAGTACTTC. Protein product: CSVVGREYQETQYF.